This TCR beta chain is drawn from a study of OX40 agonist ivuxolimab in advanced cancers. Profiling relied on immunoSEQ multiplex PCR, and the TCRdb table lists in-frame clones only, not all of them. The sample holds tens of thousands of clones, 80% to 85% seen once. With V trimmed by 4 bases and J by 0 bases, 5 bases remained unmatched. This CDR3 has 14 amino acids. Germline CDR1 SQVTM, CDR2 ANQGSEA. The receptor was derived from an adult with an advanced solid tumor such as melanoma, head and neck, liver or kidney cancer. The material was CD4+ or CD8+ T cells sorted from blood, obtained in a trial of the OX40 agonist ivuxolimab. The chain links TRBV29-1 to TRBJ1-2; 7 bases match TRBD1. The CDR3 reads CSVAWTGPNYGYTF. The CDR3, as DNA: TGCAGCGTTGCCTGGACAGGACCTAACTATGGCTACACCTTC.